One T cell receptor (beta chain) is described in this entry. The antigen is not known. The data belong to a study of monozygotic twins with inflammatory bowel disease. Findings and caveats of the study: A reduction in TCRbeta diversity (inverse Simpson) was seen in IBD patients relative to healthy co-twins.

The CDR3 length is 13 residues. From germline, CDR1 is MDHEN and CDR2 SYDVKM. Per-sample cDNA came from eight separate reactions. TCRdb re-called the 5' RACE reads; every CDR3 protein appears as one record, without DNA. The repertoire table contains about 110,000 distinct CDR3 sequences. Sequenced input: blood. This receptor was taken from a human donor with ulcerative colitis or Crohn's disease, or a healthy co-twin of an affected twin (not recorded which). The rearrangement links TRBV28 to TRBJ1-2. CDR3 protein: CASTLGSTTRYTF.